Detailed here is one TCR beta chain. The target antigen is unknown. CDR3 length: 16 amino acids. Germline loops: CDR1 SGHAT, CDR2 FQNNGV. With 2 bases clipped from V and 2 bases from J, the junction kept 3 bases outside the gene matches. The data are from a study of STAT5B mutations in CD4+ large granular lymphocyte leukemia. General observations from the study: 8/27 top patient clones versus 2/35 control clones were TRBV06-family.

As processed by the authors: Productive clonotypes were detectable down to 2.59 x 10-5 frequency. The repertoire was sequenced with immunoSEQ multiplex PCR; TCRdb's copy has only in-frame clones and lacks some. That table furnishes V, J and clone size, whereas the DNA furnished D and trimming. The sample holds 25,000 to 30,000 clones, about 81% seen once. This sequence originates from a human donor in good health. The chain is built from TRBV11-2 and TRBJ2-3, with 11 bases identical to TRBD2. Sequenced material: CD4+ T cells from blood buffy coats. Here the CDR3 reads CASSLLAGGNTDTQYF. CDR3 coding DNA: TGTGCCAGCAGCTTACTAGCGGGAGGAAACACAGATACGCAGTATTTT.